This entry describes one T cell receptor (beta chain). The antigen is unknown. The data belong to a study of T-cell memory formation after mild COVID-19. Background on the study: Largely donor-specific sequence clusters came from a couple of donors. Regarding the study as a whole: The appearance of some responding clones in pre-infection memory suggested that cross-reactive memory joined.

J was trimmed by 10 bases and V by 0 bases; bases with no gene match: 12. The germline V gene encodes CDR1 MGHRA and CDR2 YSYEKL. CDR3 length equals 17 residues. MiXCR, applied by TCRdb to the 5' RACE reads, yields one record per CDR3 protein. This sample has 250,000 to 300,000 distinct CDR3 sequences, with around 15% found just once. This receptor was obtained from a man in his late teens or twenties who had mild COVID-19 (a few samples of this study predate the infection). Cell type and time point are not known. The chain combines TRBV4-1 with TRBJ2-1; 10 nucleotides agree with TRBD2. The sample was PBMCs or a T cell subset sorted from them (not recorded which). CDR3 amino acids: CASSQDWGTSGVGEQFF. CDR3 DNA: TGCGCCAGCAGCCAAGATTGGGGTACTAGCGGGGTCGGGGAGCAGTTCTTC.